The 14 T cell receptor beta chains reported below all come from one sample, sequenced in a study of blood T cell repertoires in COVID-19. This table comes from immunoSEQ multiplex PCR, and its TCRdb copy is limited to in-frame clones, with some not included. This sample carries 55,000 or so clones, almost 80% of them seen once, and the ten largest clones take 3.2%. The source material was peripheral blood. These receptors originate from a man aged 60 to 69 with acute or convalescent COVID-19.

This rearrangement joins TRBV6-1 to TRBJ2-7; D is undetermined. CDR1 and CDR2 (germline): MNHNS, SASEGT. V was pared by 2 bases and J by 2 bases, with 13 bases between. CDR3 length: 15 residues. CDR3 nucleotide sequence: TGTGCCAGCAGTGAAATCGTTGATGGCCCCTACGAGCAGTACTTC. Its protein is CASSEIVDGPYEQYF.

V gene TRBV30 combines with J gene TRBJ1-5; possible D gene TRBD1, 6 bases. Germline V gene lookup returns CDR1 GTSNPN and CDR2 SVGIG (reference sequence). The CDR3 length is 13 residues. V lost 7 bases and J lost 6, with 16 bases in between. The CDR3 DNA reads TGTGCCTACCAAGTCAGGGGAAGTCAGCCCCAGCATTTT. This translates into CAYQVRGSQPQHF.

The V and J genes are TRBV2 and TRBJ2-5, with a possible D match to TRBD2 (6 bases). This CDR3 contains 16 residues. Trimming pared 3 bases from V and 2 bases from J, leaving 16 bases between. Germline CDR1 and CDR2: SNHLY and FYNNEI. In DNA, the CDR3 is TGTGCCAGCAGTGAGTCTACCGGGACTTTACAAGAGACCCAGTACTTC. It codes for CASSESTGTLQETQYF.

For this clone: The sample contains more than one DNA sequence encoding this CDR3. The V and J genes are TRBV27 and TRBJ1-2; no definite D call. Trimming shortened V by 5 bases and J by 1 base, and 8 bases separated the two germline ends. CDR1 and CDR2 (germline): MNHEY, SMNVEV (reference sequence). The CDR3 runs to 13 residues. The DNA for the CDR3 is TGTGCCAGCAGTCTCCGGGGTAACTATGGCTACACCTTC. Translating it yields CASSLRGNYGYTF.

A single count supports this clone. The chain employs TRBV5-1 and TRBJ1-6; TRBD1 matches 10 bases. The germline gives CDR1 SGHRS, CDR2 YFSETQ. The CDR3 runs to 15 residues. The trim removed 1 base at V and 8 bases at J, leaving 3 bases unmatched. CDR3 sequence reads: CASSLRTGGDSPLHF. CDR3 in DNA: TGCGCCAGCAGCTTGAGGACAGGGGGAGATTCACCCCTCCACTTT.

The J gene is TRBJ2-7, the V gene TRBV25-1; 9 bases are a match to TRBD1. From germline, CDR1 is MGHDK and CDR2 SYGVNS. The V segment lost 3 bases and the J segment 5 bases; nucleotides outside the gene matches: 14. This CDR3 region has 17 residues. CDR3 sequence reads: CASSDPTGGASSDEQYF. In DNA form, the CDR3 reads TGTGCCAGCAGTGACCCAACAGGGGGCGCTAGTAGCGACGAGCAGTACTTC.

CDR3 sequence reads: CASSVATEFTGELFF. The CDR3 DNA follows: TGTGCCAGCAGCGTAGCTACCGAGTTCACCGGGGAGCTGTTTTTT. The chain employs TRBV9 and TRBJ2-2; D remains unclear. This CDR3 contains 15 residues. Looked up from germline, CDR1 is SGDLS and CDR2 is YYNGEE. The V end lost 0 bases, the J end lost 4 bases, and 10 bases lay between the germline ends. Full variable domain (rest looked up from reference TRBV9 and TRBJ2-2): DSGVTQTPKHLITATGQRVTLRCSPRSGDLSVYWYQQSLDQGLQFLIQYYNGEERAKGNILERFSAQQFPDLHSELNLSSLELGDSALYFCASSVATEFTGELFFGEGSRLTVL.

The rearrangement links TRBV2 to TRBJ2-3, with 14 bases aligning to TRBD2. Germline lookup yields CDR1 SNHLY and CDR2 FYNNEI. The CDR3 spans 15 residues. With V trimmed by 7 bases and J by 1 base, 1 base remained unmatched. CDR3 in DNA: TGTGCCAGCACGGGACTAGCGGGGGGCACAGATACGCAGTATTTT. This gives the protein CASTGLAGGTDTQYF.

The chain employs TRBV30 and TRBJ2-7; 9 nucleotides align to TRBD1. The CDR3 loop spans 15 amino acids. Germline V gene sequence: CDR1 GTSNPN, CDR2 SVGIG (reference sequence). V dropped 3 bases and J dropped 0; count of bases not matched to a gene: 6. The CDR3 DNA follows: TGTGCCTGGAGGGCCGGGACAGGGAGCTCCTACGAGCAGTACTTC. It specifies CAWRAGTGSSYEQYF.

The chain has TRBV12-3 or TRBV12-4 and TRBJ1-2; 8 bases match TRBD1. Trimming removed 7 bases from V and 6 bases from J; junction bases left unmatched: 7. This CDR3 has 13 amino acids. The DNA for the CDR3 is TGTGCCAGCACCCGGACAGGGTTGGATGGCTACACCTTC. Its protein is CASTRTGLDGYTF.

This chain connects TRBV9 to TRBJ2-3, with TRBD2 identical over 12 bases. Germline trimming cut 4 bases from V and 5 bases from J; bases unmatched to any gene: 5. Germline V lookup: CDR1 SGDLS, CDR2 YYNGEE. This CDR3 is built from 15 residues. In DNA form, the CDR3 reads TGTGCCAGCAGCCCCGGACTAGCGGGGCGAGATACGCAGTATTTT. Its protein is CASSPGLAGRDTQYF.

The gene calls are TRBV14 and TRBJ1-5; 8 nucleotides agree with TRBD1. This CDR3 contains 14 residues. The V gene end was trimmed by 4 bases and the J gene end by 5 bases; junction bases not matched to a gene: 4. CDR1 SGHDN and CDR2 FVKESK come from the germline V gene. This CDR3 is CASSRTGTDQPQHF. In DNA form, the CDR3 reads TGTGCCAGCAGCCGGACAGGGACCGATCAGCCCCAGCATTTT.

The chain employs TRBV6-2 or TRBV6-3 and TRBJ2-7, with D unresolved. The CDR3 has 13 amino acids. Germline V gives CDR1 MNHEY, CDR2 SVGEGT. V was pared by 2 bases and J by 4 bases, with 9 bases between. The DNA for the CDR3 is TGTGCCAGCAGTTACGTATCCCGGTACGAGCAGTACTTC. It codes for CASSYVSRYEQYF.

The chain has TRBV9 and TRBJ2-7, with TRBD2 identical over 7 bases. After removal of 0 bases from V and 2 bases from J, the junction contained 5 bases not matched to a gene. Per the germline V gene, CDR1 is SGDLS and CDR2 is YYNGEE. The CDR3 has 15 amino acids. In DNA form, the CDR3 reads TGTGCCAGCAGCGTAGACGGAAGCGGGACCTACGAGCAGTACTTC. It yields the protein CASSVDGSGTYEQYF.